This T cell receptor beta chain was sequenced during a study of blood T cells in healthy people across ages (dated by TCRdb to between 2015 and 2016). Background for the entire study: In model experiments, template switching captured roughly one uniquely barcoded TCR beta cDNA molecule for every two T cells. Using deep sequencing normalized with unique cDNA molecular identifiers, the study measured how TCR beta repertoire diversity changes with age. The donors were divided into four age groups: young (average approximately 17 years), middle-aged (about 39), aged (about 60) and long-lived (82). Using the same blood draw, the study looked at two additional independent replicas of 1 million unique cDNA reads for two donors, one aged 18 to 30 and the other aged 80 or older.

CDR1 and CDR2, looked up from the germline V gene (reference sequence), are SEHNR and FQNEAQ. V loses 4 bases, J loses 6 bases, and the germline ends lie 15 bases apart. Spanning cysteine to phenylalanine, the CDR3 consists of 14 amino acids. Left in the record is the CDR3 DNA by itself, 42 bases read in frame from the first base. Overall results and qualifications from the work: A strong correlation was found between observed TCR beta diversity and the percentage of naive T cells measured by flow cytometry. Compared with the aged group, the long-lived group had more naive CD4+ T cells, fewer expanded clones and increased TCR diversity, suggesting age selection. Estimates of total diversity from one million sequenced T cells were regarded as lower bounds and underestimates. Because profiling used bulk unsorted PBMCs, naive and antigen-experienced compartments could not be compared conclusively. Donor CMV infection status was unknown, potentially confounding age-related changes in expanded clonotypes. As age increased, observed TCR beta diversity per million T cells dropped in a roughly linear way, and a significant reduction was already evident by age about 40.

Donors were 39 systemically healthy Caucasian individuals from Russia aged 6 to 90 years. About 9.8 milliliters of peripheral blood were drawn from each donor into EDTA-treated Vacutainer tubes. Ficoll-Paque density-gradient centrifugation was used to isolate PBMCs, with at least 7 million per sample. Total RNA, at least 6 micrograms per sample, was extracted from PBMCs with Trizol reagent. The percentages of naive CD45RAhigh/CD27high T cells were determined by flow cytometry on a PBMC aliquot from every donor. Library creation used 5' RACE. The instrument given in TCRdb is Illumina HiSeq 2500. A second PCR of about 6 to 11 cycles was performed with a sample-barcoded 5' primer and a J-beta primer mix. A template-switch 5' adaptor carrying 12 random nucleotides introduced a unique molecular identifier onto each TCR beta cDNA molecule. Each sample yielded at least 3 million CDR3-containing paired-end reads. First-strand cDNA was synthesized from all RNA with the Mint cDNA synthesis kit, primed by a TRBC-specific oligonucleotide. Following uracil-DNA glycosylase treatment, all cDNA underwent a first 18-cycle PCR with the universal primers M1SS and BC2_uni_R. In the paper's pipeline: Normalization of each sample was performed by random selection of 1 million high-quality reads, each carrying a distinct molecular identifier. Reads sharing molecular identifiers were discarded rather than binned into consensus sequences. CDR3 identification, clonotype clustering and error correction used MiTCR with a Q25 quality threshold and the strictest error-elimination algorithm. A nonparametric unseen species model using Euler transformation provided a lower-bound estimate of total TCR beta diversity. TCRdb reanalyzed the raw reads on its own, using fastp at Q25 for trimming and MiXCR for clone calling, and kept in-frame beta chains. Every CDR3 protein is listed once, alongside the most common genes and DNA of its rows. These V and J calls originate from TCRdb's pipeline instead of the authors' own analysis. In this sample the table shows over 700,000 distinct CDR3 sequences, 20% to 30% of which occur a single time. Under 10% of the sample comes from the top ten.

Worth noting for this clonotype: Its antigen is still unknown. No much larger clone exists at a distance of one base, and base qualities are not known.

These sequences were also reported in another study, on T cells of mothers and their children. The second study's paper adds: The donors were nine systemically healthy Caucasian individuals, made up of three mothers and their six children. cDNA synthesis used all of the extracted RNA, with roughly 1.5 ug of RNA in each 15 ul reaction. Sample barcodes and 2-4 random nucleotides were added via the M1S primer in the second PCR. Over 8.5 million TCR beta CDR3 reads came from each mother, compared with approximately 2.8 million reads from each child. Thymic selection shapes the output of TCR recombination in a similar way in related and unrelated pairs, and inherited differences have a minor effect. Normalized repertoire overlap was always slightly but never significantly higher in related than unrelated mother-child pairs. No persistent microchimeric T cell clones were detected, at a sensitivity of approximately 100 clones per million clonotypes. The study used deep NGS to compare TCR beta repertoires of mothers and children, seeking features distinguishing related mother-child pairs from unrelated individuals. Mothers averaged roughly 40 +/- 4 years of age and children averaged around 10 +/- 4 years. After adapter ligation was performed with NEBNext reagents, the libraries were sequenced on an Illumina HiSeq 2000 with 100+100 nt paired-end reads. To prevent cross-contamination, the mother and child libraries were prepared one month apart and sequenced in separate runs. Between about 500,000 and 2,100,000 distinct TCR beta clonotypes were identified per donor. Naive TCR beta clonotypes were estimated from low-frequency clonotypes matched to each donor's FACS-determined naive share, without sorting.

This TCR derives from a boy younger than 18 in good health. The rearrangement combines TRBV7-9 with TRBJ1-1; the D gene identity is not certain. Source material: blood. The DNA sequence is TGTGCCAGCAGCTCGCCCAGGAATAGGTCTGAAGCTTTCTTT. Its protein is CASSSPRNRSEAFF. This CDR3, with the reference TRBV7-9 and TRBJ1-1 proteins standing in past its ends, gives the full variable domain DTGVSQNPRHKITKRGQNVTFRCDPISEHNRLYWYRQTLGQGPEFLTYFQNEAQLEKSRLLSDRFSAERPKGSFSTLEIQRTEQGDSAMYLCASSSPRNRSEAFFGQGTRLTVV.